These 14 T cell receptor beta chains came from one sample sequenced in a study of T cells in Graves' hyperthyroidism and ophthalmopathy. Regions amplified from RNA transcripts were the TCR beta CDR3 regions. The HTBI primer set served for first-round RT-PCR of the TCR CDR3. In TCRdb, the multiplex PCR reads were re-called with MiXCR into one record per CDR3 protein. The sample holds 300,000 to 500,000 distinct CDR3 sequences, under 15% seen once. The sequenced sample was blood. These receptors were taken from a woman aged 25-40 years with Graves' hyperthyroidism.

This clonotype was observed many times. The V call is TRBV30, the J call TRBJ1-2, with TRBD1 identical over 8 bases. CDR1 is GTSNPN and CDR2 is SVGIG in the germline V gene (reference sequence). The CDR3 length is 14 residues. The ends lost 0 bases at V and 2 bases at J; junction bases unmatched: 2. CDR3 residues: CAWSVTGGNYGYTF. The DNA of the CDR3 is TGTGCCTGGAGTGTAACAGGGGGGAACTATGGCTACACCTTC.

This clonotype came up many times. V is TRBV27 and J is TRBJ2-1; possibly TRBD1 for D (6 bases). CDR1 and CDR2 from the germline V gene are MNHEY and SMNVEV (reference sequence). V was pared by 1 base and J by 6 bases, with 13 bases between. The CDR3 extends over 15 amino acids. The CDR3 is CASSLWVQGSNEQFF. DNA of the CDR3: TGTGCCAGCAGTTTATGGGTGCAGGGGAGCAATGAGCAGTTCTTC.

Of note for this clonotype: The conserved phenylalanine or tryptophan normally closing the CDR3 is absent here, so this likely arose from a read error. The chain has TRBV6-1 and TRBJ2-7; 9 bases match TRBD1. Germline V gene lookup returns CDR1 MNHNS and CDR2 SASEGT. The CDR3 consists of 14 residues. Losses at the gene ends were 6 bases for V and 2 bases for J; bases not matched to a gene: 5. CDR3 in amino acids: CASRPGQGAYEQYL. The CDR3 DNA reads TGTGCCAGCAGACCGGGACAGGGTGCCTACGAGCAGTACCTC.

There are many counts of this clonotype. The chain recombines TRBV7-8 with TRBJ2-1; TRBD2 agrees at 8 bases. The CDR3 is 17 residues long. Per germline, CDR1 SGHVS and CDR2 FQNEAQ. J lost 0 bases, V lost 2 bases, and 6 bases had no gene match. The CDR3 DNA sequence: TGTGCCAGCAGCTTAATGGGACTAGGGAGCTCCTACAATGAGCAGTTCTTC. Amino acid sequence: CASSLMGLGSSYNEQFF.

This clonotype occurred a few times. This CDR3 fails to terminate in the conserved phenylalanine or tryptophan, so it likely reflects a read error. V is TRBV11-2 and J is TRBJ2-7; tentative D call: TRBD1 (6 bases). The CDR3 runs to 15 residues. The ends were cut back, 1 base at V and 2 bases at J, with 12 bases in the middle. Germline assignment: CDR1 SGHAT and CDR2 FQNNGV. CDR3 loop: CASSLVTGSAYEQYL. DNA of the CDR3: TGTGCCAGCAGCTTAGTAACAGGGAGCGCCTACGAGCAGTACCTC.

This clonotype was counted a single time. The chain joins TRBV3-1 to TRBJ1-5, with 8 bases aligning to TRBD1. V lost 1 base, J lost 4 bases, and 3 bases stayed unmatched. CDR1 LGHDT and CDR2 YNNKEL come from the germline V gene (reference sequence). The CDR3 length is 15 residues. CDR3 loop: CASSQGQGRNQPQHF. In DNA, the CDR3 is TGTGCCAGCAGCCAAGGACAGGGGAGGAATCAGCCCCAGCATTTT.

This clonotype was observed a few times. The chain is built from TRBV4-1 and TRBJ1-3; possibly TRBD1 for D (5 bases). V lost 1 base to trimming and J lost 2 bases, with 9 bases between them. The CDR3 runs 15 residues. Germline assignment: CDR1 MGHRA and CDR2 YSYEKL. The CDR3 here is CASSQVGGAGNTIYF. The CDR3 DNA reads as TGCGCCAGCAGCCAAGTAGGAGGGGCTGGAAACACCATATATTTT.

This clonotype was counted many times. V is TRBV10-2 and J is TRBJ2-3, with D hard to call. The V and J ends lost 4 bases and 3 bases respectively, with 11 bases between them. The CDR3 is 14 amino acids. Germline CDR1 and CDR2: WSHSY and SAAADI. The CDR3 DNA is TGCGCCAGCAGTGTGACGAGTCTAACAGATACGCAGTATTTT. This translates into CASSVTSLTDTQYF.

This clonotype was detected ten times or more. The chain uses TRBV5-1 and TRBJ2-2; the D gene is possibly TRBD1 (5 bases). The V end lost 0 bases, the J end lost 2 bases, and 8 bases lay between the germline ends. This CDR3 has 15 amino acids. The germline CDR1 and CDR2 sequences are SGHRS and YFSETQ. The CDR3 bases are TGCGCCAGCAGCTTGGACAGGACCAACACCGGGGAGCTGTTTTTT. It yields the protein CASSLDRTNTGELFF.

The CDR3 sequence is CASSQVPGAYEQYF. DNA of the CDR3: TGTGCCAGCAGCCAAGTACCGGGGGCCTACGAGCAGTACTTC. The gene calls are TRBV4-2 and TRBJ2-7, with a tentative D call TRBD2 (6 bases). The CDR3 runs 14 residues. V lost 1 base and J 2 bases, leaving 9 bases between the germline ends. Germline V gene sequence: CDR1 LGHNA, CDR2 YNFKEQ.

The chain joins TRBV29-1 to TRBJ1-4; D remains unclear. The V end was cut by 4 bases, the J end by 3 bases, with 9 bases between. The germline gives CDR1 SQVTM, CDR2 ANQGSEA. The CDR3 runs 13 residues. The CDR3 DNA reads as TGCAGCGTTGGGCTGATGGCTAATGAAAAACTGTTTTTT. It encodes CSVGLMANEKLFF.

The table lists this clonotype with many counts. The V and J genes are TRBV12-5 and TRBJ1-3; 9 positions agree with TRBD1. J lost 2 bases, V lost 5 bases, and 4 bases had no gene match. Germline V gene data show CDR1 as LGHNT and CDR2 as FRNRAP. This CDR3 spans 15 amino acids. CDR3: CASGPGDRAGNTIYF. The CDR3 DNA reads as TGTGCTAGTGGTCCCGGGGACAGGGCTGGAAACACCATATATTTT. The entire variable domain, with the rest obtained from reference TRBV12-5 and TRBJ1-3, is as follows: DARVTQTPRHKVTEMGQEVTMRCQPILGHNTVFWYRQTMMQGLELLAYFRNRAPLDDSGMPKDRFSAEMPDATLATLKIQPSEPRDSAVYFCASGPGDRAGNTIYFGEGSWLTVV.

At least ten counts were recorded for this clonotype. The chain recombines TRBV28 with TRBJ1-5; TRBD1 matches at 8 bases. The length of the CDR3 is 14 residues. Looked up from germline, CDR1 is MDHEN and CDR2 is SYDVKM. V dropped 1 base and J dropped 6; count of bases not matched to a gene: 2. The CDR3 DNA sequence: TGTGCCAGCAGTTTATCAGGGGGCGCTCAGCCCCAGCATTTT. The encoded protein is CASSLSGGAQPQHF.

This clonotype has more than one count but fewer than ten. The chain is built from TRBV11-2 and TRBJ2-2; no clear D. This CDR3 is built from 17 residues. CDR1 is SGHAT, CDR2 FQNNGV, per germline. V dropped 2 bases and J dropped 0 bases, with 13 bases sitting between them. Here the CDR3 DNA reads TGTGCCAGCAGCTTATTCGTGTCAGCTGCGAACACCGGGGAGCTGTTTTTT. Protein sequence: CASSLFVSAANTGELFF.